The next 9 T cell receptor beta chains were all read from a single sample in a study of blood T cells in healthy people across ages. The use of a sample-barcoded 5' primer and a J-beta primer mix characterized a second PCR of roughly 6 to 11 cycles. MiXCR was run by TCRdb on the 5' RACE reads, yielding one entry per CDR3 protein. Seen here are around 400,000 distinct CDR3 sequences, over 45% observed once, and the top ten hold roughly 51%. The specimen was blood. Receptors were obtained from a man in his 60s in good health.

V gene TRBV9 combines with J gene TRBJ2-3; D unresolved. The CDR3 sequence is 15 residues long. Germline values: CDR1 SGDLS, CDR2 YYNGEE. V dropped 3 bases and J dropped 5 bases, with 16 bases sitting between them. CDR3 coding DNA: TGTGCCAGCAGCGCCCGTAGTCACCCCGGAGATACGCAGTATTTT. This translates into CASSARSHPGDTQYF.

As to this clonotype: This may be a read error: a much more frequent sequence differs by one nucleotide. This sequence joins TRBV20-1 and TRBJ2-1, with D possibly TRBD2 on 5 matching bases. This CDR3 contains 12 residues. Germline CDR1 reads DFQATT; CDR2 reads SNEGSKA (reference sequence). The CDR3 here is CSASGDHNGQFF. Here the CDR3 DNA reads TGCAGTGCTAGCGGGGATCATAATGGGCAGTTCTTC.

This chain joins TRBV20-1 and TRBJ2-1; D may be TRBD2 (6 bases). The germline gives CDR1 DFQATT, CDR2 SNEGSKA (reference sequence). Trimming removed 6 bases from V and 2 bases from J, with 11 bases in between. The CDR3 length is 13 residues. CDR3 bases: TGCAGTGCCAGCGGAGGGACCTACAATGAGCAGTTCTTC. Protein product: CSASGGTYNEQFF.

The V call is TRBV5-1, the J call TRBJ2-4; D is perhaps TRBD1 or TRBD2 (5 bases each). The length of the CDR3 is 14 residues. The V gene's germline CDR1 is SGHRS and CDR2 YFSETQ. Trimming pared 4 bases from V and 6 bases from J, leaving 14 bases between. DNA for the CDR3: TGCGCCAGCAGCCCCGGGCAGGGACCAAACATTCAGTACTTC. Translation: CASSPGQGPNIQYF.

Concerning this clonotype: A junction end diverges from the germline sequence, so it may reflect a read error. In nucleotides, the CDR3 is TGCGCCAGCAGGAGGGGACAGACGAACACTGAAGCTTTCTTT. This gives the protein CASRRGQTNTEAFF. The chain links TRBV25-1 to TRBJ1-1; the match to TRBD1 covers 7 bases. From germline, CDR1 is MGHDK and CDR2 SYGVNS. This CDR3 has 14 residues.

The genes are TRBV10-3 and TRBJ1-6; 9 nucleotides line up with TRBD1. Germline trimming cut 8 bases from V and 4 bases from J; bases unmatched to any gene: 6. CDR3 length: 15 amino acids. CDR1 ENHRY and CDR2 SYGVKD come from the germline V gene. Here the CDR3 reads CAIRTGALYNSPLHF. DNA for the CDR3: TGTGCCATCCGGACAGGGGCCTTATATAATTCACCCCTCCACTTT.

Here the CDR3 reads CASSLSSGYEQYF. DNA for the CDR3: TGTGCCAGCAGTTTATCTAGCGGCTACGAGCAGTACTTC. The chain is built from TRBV27 and TRBJ2-7, with TRBD2 as a possible D gene (6 bases). The CDR3 runs 13 residues. V was pared by 0 bases and J by 3 bases, with 6 bases between. Germline loops: CDR1 MNHEY, CDR2 SMNVEV (reference sequence).

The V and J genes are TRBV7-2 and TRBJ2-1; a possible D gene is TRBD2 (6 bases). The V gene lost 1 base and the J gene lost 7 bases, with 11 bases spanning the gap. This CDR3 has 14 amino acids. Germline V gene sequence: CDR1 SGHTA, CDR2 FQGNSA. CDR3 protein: CASSLGRLANEQFF. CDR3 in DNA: TGTGCCAGCAGCTTAGGGAGGCTAGCGAATGAGCAGTTCTTC.

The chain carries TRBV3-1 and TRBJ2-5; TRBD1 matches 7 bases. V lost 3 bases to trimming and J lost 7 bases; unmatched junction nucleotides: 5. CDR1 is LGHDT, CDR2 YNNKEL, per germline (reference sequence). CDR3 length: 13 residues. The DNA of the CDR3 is TGTGCCAGCAGCCATGACAGGGAGAGGACCCAGTACTTC. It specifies CASSHDRERTQYF.